The subject of this entry is one T cell receptor beta chain. What it binds is unknown. Splitting of CD4+ cells produced CD45RA+ naive and CD45RA-negative memory subsets. This entry comes from a study of shared clonotypes between healthy human individuals. Assay: immunoSEQ multiplex PCR; the TCRdb copy retains only in-frame clones and omits some. The profile shows about a million clones, roughly 80% of them singletons. Trimming pared 3 bases from V and 4 bases from J, leaving 13 bases between. CDR1 is KGHSH, CDR2 LQKENI, per germline. The CDR3 covers 14 residues. Findings of the study overall: Sorted-subset sequencing was shown by rarefaction to be incomplete despite large depth.

This clonotype originated in a man aged 18 to 35 in good health. Some clones in this sample may be carry-over from other donors' samples. J is TRBJ2-7 and V is TRBV18; a weak D match, TRBD2 (6 bases). The sequencing sample was made of memory CD4+ T cells from PBMCs. Described subset: CD45RA-negative fraction. The CDR3 nucleotides are TGTGCCAGCTCACCCCCGGGACTCGGTTACGAGCAGTACTTC. Translated, it gives CASSPPGLGYEQYF.